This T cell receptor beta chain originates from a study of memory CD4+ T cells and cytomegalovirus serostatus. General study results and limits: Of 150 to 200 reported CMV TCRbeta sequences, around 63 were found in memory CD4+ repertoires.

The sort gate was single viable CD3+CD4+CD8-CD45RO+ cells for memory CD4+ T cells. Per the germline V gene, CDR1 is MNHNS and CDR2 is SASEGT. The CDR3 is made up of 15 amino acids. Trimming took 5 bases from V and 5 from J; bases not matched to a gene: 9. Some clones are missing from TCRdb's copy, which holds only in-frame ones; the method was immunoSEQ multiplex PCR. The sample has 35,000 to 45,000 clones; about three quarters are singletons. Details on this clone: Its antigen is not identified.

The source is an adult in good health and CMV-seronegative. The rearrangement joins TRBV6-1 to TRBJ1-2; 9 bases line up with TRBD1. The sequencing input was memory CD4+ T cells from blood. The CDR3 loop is CASSSTDRGMYGYTF. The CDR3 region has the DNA TGTGCCAGCAGTTCAACTGACAGGGGGATGTATGGCTACACCTTC.